Below, 5 T cell receptor beta chains from the same sample are listed, as sequenced in a study of blood T cell repertoires in COVID-19. Profiled with immunoSEQ multiplex PCR; TCRdb holds only in-frame clones, not every one. This table holds tens of thousands of clones, about 89% found once. Sequenced material: peripheral blood. The receptors were sampled from a man aged 45-65 years with active or convalescent COVID-19.

With respect to this clone: The same CDR3 arises from other DNA sequences in this sample as well. The rearrangement joins TRBV6-6 to TRBJ1-5; no clear D gene. The CDR3 consists of 14 residues. Germline V CDR1 and CDR2: MNHNY, SVGAGI (reference sequence). The V end was cut by 0 bases, the J end by 4 bases, with 7 bases between. CDR3 bases: TGTGCCAGCAGTTACTCGGAGGATAATCAGCCCCAGCATTTT. Amino acid sequence: CASSYSEDNQPQHF.

The V gene is TRBV28, the J gene TRBJ1-4, with TRBD1 identical over 8 bases. With V trimmed by 10 bases and J by 8 bases, 9 bases remained unmatched. CDR1 MDHEN and CDR2 SYDVKM come from the germline V gene. The CDR3 totals 13 residues. CDR3 nucleotides: TGTGCCACCCAGGGGGCGCTCGACGAAAAACTGTTTTTT. Its protein product is CATQGALDEKLFF.

This chain connects TRBV2 to TRBJ2-1; D remains unclear. Between the trimmed V and J ends, which lost 5 bases and 4 bases, there was a span of 3 bases. Per the germline V gene, CDR1 is SNHLY and CDR2 is FYNNEI. CDR3 length: 11 amino acids. CDR3 nucleotide sequence: TGTGCCAGCAGTCAGTACAATGAGCAGTTCTTC. It yields the protein CASSQYNEQFF.

The chain joins TRBV4-3 to TRBJ2-5, with D uncertain. Trimming stripped 4 bases from V and 1 base from J, with 10 bases between. Germline lookup yields CDR1 LGHNA and CDR2 YSLEER. This CDR3 has 14 amino acids. In DNA, the CDR3 is TGCGCCAGCAGCCCTAGTCACCCCCAAGAGACCCAGTACTTC. Encoded protein: CASSPSHPQETQYF.

J is TRBJ2-1 and V is TRBV24-1, with D maybe TRBD2 (6 bases). CDR3 length: 17 amino acids. Trimming removed 3 bases at V and 0 bases at J, with 14 bases between. Germline V gives CDR1 KGHDR, CDR2 SFDVKD. The CDR3 coding sequence is TGTGCCACCAGTGATGTCTCCGGGACTCTCTCCTACAATGAGCAGTTCTTC. Residues: CATSDVSGTLSYNEQFF.